This T cell receptor (beta chain) originates from a study of shared clonotypes between healthy human individuals. Study-level results: Non-shared clonotypes had lower generation probabilities than clonotypes shared by all four sorted-subset donors.

The CDR3 contains 14 residues. V lost 4 bases to trimming and J lost 6 bases; unmatched junction nucleotides: 6. Germline-derived CDR1 and CDR2 are MNHEY and SMNVEV (reference sequence). Details on this clone: Its antigen remains unknown. Within the sample, other DNA sequences also encode this same CDR3.

Authors' processing steps: In the immunoSEQ data, sequences were junction-only and lacked quality scores, so filtering differed. Only in-frame clones appear in the TCRdb table, and some are missing; sequencing was by immunoSEQ multiplex PCR. The DNA was the basis for D and trimming; V, J and clone size are from that table. The table has around 2.5 million clones, approximately 93% seen once. The receptor comes from a man younger than 30 in good health. Some clones in this sample may be carry-over from other donors' samples. Material: naive CD4+ T cells from PBMCs. As to subset: CD45RA+ positively selected. The chain has TRBV27 and TRBJ1-5; 7 bases are a match to TRBD1. CDR3 sequence: CASSSRQGSQPQHF. The CDR3 DNA sequence: TGTGCCAGCAGTTCTCGACAGGGAAGTCAGCCCCAGCATTTT.